This TCR beta chain was documented in a study of circulating and synovial CD4+ cells in juvenile arthritis (dated by TCRdb to the mid-2010s). For the study in its entirety: TCRbeta CDR3 repertoires of circulating HLA-DR+ CD4 T cells, bulk blood CD4 T cells and synovial CD4 T cells were compared within each patient. Repertoire sequencing aimed to confirm that a circulating synovial-like CD4 T cell subset was enriched in synovial clonotypes. Here is what the overall study found, with its caveats: Circulating pathogenic-like lymphocytes clustered together with synovial T cells, and compared with bulk blood, the circulating pathogenic-like lymphocytes shared a substantially higher fraction of CDR3 sequences with synovium. Because T cell genome counts differed by at least an order of magnitude between CPL and bulk blood CD4 samples, sample-size effects were addressed. The difference between circulating pathogenic-like lymphocytes and bulk blood T cells was not detected by traditional Vbeta family usage analysis. Overlap with synovium increased with sequencing depth, so measured shared-clonotype fractions likely underestimated the full repertoire overlap. Lower diversity was observed in synovial and circulating pathogenic-like lymphocyte repertoires than in bulk blood CD4 repertoires, and some CPL samples were found to be as oligoclonal as synovium.

Trimmed from V: 2 bases; trimmed from J: 4 bases; junction bases lacking a gene match: 6. The germline V gene encodes CDR1 MGHDK and CDR2 SYGVNS. Its CDR3 holds 16 amino acids, cysteine through phenylalanine. The sequence is cut down to CDR3 DNA, 48 bases in frame from base 1. Libraries came from the immunoSEQ multiplex PCR assay. An external provider performed TCRbeta CDR3 sequencing as a commercial service. As for the authors' bioinformatics: The analyses relied on productive nucleotide sequences along with amino acid sequences obtained through in silico translation. To equalise sample size, diversity was assessed as Renyi entropy across alpha values by taking the median of 200 repeated subsamples. Pairwise repertoire distance was calculated as one minus the Chao-modified Jaccard index to correct for under-sampling and was used for clustering. Frequency-weighted overlap with synovial clonotypes was computed over 200 sample sizes, 200 draws without replacement each, and reported at the smaller sample's size. As stored in TCRdb, this immuneACCESS dataset retains in-frame rearrangements with V and J assigned. A fraction of the clones does not appear; measured against another copy, unresolved V genes explain less than half of the discrepancy, and the remainder lacks a known reason. V, J and clone size were drawn from that table, and D and trimming were deduced from the DNA. In this sample the table shows fewer than 35,000 clones, nearly 97% of which occur a single time. The top ten clonotypes cover approximately 0.17% of the sample.

A remark on this clone: Its binding antigen is unknown. Per-base qualities were not stored, and no clone one base away is much larger.

Donors of the sequenced samples were patients with active juvenile idiopathic arthritis. Cells were sorted right after thawing, and dead cells were excluded with Live/Dead Fixable Near-IR Stain. The source is a human donor with juvenile idiopathic arthritis. The chain employs TRBV25-1 and TRBJ2-3, with 10 bases in between that match TRBD1. Sequenced sample: CD4+ T cells from blood. The CDR3 region: CASSEPPGQGSDTQYF. DNA sequence: TGTGCCAGCAGTGAACCCCCGGGACAGGGGTCAGATACGCAGTATTTT.